This record covers a single T cell receptor beta chain. Its target is not known. This entry comes from a study of T cells in localized non-small cell lung cancer. Study-level findings and limits: Clonality peaked in uninvolved adjacent lung rather than tumor.

TCRdb's copy holds only in-frame clones and misses some; the assay was immunoSEQ multiplex PCR. This table holds tens of thousands of clones, 80% to 90% found once. V lost 7 bases and J 3 bases, leaving 12 bases between the germline ends. Germline V gives CDR1 SQVTM, CDR2 ANQGSEA. The CDR3 extends over 12 amino acids. This receptor was taken from a man aged 35 to 69 with stage I lung adenocarcinoma. Sequenced material: peripheral blood, taken before any cancer treatment. The V and J genes are TRBV29-1 and TRBJ2-5; tentatively, D is TRBD2 (6 bases). Here the CDR3 DNA reads TGCAGCGCTACGCGGACTAAAGAGACCCAGTACTTC. Its protein product is CSATRTKETQYF.